The 23 T cell receptor beta chains below were found in one sample sequenced in a study of radiotherapy plus CTLA-4 blockade in lung cancer. Data came from immunoSEQ multiplex PCR; TCRdb stores just in-frame clones and leaves some out. The sample includes some 92,000 clones, 82% of them seen just once. The input for sequencing was peripheral blood, taken from a patient treated with radiotherapy plus ipilimumab. The receptor source for this set is a human donor with non-small cell lung cancer who had a partial response to radiotherapy plus ipilimumab.

The chain employs TRBV30 and TRBJ2-7; 11 nucleotides align to TRBD2. The CDR3 extends over 15 amino acids. The germline V gene encodes CDR1 GTSNPN and CDR2 SVGIG (reference sequence). The trim removed 5 bases at V and 0 bases at J, leaving 6 bases unmatched. DNA of the CDR3: TGTGCCTGGGTTAGCGGGAGGGGTACCTCCTACGAGCAGTACTTC. Translation: CAWVSGRGTSYEQYF.

This clone was seen a single time. The chain carries TRBV28 and TRBJ1-5; 8 bases match TRBD1. Germline-derived CDR1 and CDR2 are MDHEN and SYDVKM. The J segment lost 6 bases and the V segment lost 2 bases, leaving 12 bases of the junction unmatched. The CDR3 sequence is 17 residues long. The CDR3 region has the DNA TGTGCCAGCAGTTTAATTACAGGGGGGATACAGGGTCAGCCCCAGCATTTT. It translates to CASSLITGGIQGQPQHF.

The chain links TRBV11-3 to TRBJ2-1; tentatively, D is TRBD2 (6 bases). The length of the CDR3 is 19 residues. The ends were cut back, 1 base at V and 2 bases at J, with 21 bases in the middle. Germline CDR1 and CDR2: SGHNT and YENEEA. The CDR3 here is CASSLVLSGLTSAYNEQFF. DNA for the CDR3: TGTGCCAGCAGCTTAGTGCTCTCTGGACTAACTTCGGCCTACAATGAGCAGTTCTTC.

The rearrangement joins TRBV27 to TRBJ1-4, with 8 bases that match TRBD1. Germline assignment: CDR1 MNHEY and CDR2 SMNVEV (reference sequence). V lost 6 bases, J lost 0 bases, and 15 bases stayed unmatched. The CDR3 extends over 19 amino acids. The CDR3 protein is CASRSPSTGAHATNEKLFF. CDR3 nucleotides: TGTGCCAGCAGGAGCCCTTCGACAGGGGCCCATGCAACTAATGAAAAACTGTTTTTT. Supplemented by reference TRBV27 and TRBJ1-4, the full variable domain reads EAQVTQNPRYLITVTGKKLTVTCSQNMNHEYMSWYRQDPGLGLRQIYYSMNVEVTDKGDVPEGYKVSRKEKRNFPLILESPSPNQTSLYFCASRSPSTGAHATNEKLFFGSGTQLSVL.

This chain connects TRBV7-3 to TRBJ1-2; D remains unclear. From germline, CDR1 is SGHTA and CDR2 FQGTGA. V lost 3 bases and J 4 bases, leaving 9 bases between the germline ends. The CDR3 has 13 amino acids. The CDR3 region has the DNA TGTGCCAGCAGCTTTAGCCAAACCTATGGCTACACCTTC. Translating it yields CASSFSQTYGYTF.

The V gene is TRBV27, the J gene TRBJ1-1, with 9 bases that match TRBD1. There are 15 residues in the CDR3. Germline lookup yields CDR1 MNHEY and CDR2 SMNVEV (reference sequence). The V segment lost 4 bases and the J segment 5 bases; nucleotides outside the gene matches: 8. CDR3 amino acids: CASSWGTGSGTEAFF. CDR3 bases: TGTGCCAGCAGTTGGGGGACAGGGAGCGGGACTGAAGCTTTCTTT.

This clone has a single count. The chain links TRBV18 to TRBJ2-5, with 11 positions matching TRBD2. The DNA end is more similar to TRBJ2-7, so the J call may be wrong. The CDR3 is 16 amino acids. CDR1 and CDR2 (germline): KGHSH, LQKENI. The CDR3 bases are TGTGCCAGCTCACCACCGTGGACTAGCGGGCTATACGAGCAGTACTTC. The encoded protein is CASSPPWTSGLYEQYF.

V gene TRBV14 combines with J gene TRBJ2-1; 8 nucleotides agree with TRBD2. The CDR3 loop spans 15 amino acids. Germline lookup yields CDR1 SGHDN and CDR2 FVKESK. With V trimmed by 4 bases and J by 2 bases, 4 bases remained unmatched. CDR3 coding DNA: TGTGCCAGCAGCCGTGAGCGGGAGACCTACAATGAGCAGTTCTTC. Its translation: CASSRERETYNEQFF.

The rearrangement joins TRBV11-2 to TRBJ2-3; D unclear. The germline gives CDR1 SGHAT, CDR2 FQNNGV. This CDR3 spans 15 amino acids. Trimming cost V 1 base and J 2 bases, with 10 bases left between them. The CDR3 protein is CASSLGQAYTDTQYF. The CDR3 bases are TGTGCCAGCAGCTTAGGGCAGGCCTACACAGATACGCAGTATTTT.

V and J are TRBV18 and TRBJ2-1, with D unclear. Germline V gene data show CDR1 as KGHSH and CDR2 as LQKENI. The CDR3 has 12 residues. V gave up 3 bases and J gave up 8 bases, with 8 bases separating them. CDR3: CASSPEPDEQFF. The DNA for the CDR3 is TGTGCCAGCTCACCCGAGCCGGATGAGCAGTTCTTC.

V usage is TRBV5-1 and J usage is TRBJ2-1; 7 bases match TRBD1. CDR3 length equals 12 residues. After removal of 0 bases from V and 9 bases from J, the junction contained 0 bases not matched to a gene. CDR1 SGHRS and CDR2 YFSETQ come from the germline V gene. CDR3 nucleotide sequence: TGCGCCAGCAGCTTGGGACAGGGTGAGCAGTTCTTC. Protein: CASSLGQGEQFF.

The gene calls are TRBV20-1 and TRBJ1-4; D call uncertain. The CDR3 is 11 amino acids. The germline V gene has CDR1 DFQATT and CDR2 SNEGSKA (reference sequence). The V end was cut by 3 bases, the J end by 8 bases, with 7 bases between. The CDR3 region is CSASKREKLFF. The CDR3 DNA reads as TGCAGTGCTAGTAAGAGGGAAAAACTGTTTTTT.

The genes are TRBV28 and TRBJ2-2; 7 bases align to TRBD1. The length of the CDR3 is 14 residues. V lost 3 bases and J lost 7; bases outside the gene matches: 5. The germline V gene encodes CDR1 MDHEN and CDR2 SYDVKM. CDR3 protein: CASSLRQGVGELFF. DNA for the CDR3: TGTGCCAGCAGTTTGCGGCAGGGGGTCGGGGAGCTGTTTTTT.

This clone has more than one count but fewer than ten. The V call is TRBV4-3, the J call TRBJ1-6, with 7 bases lining up with TRBD1. V lost 3 bases and J lost 7; bases outside the gene matches: 6. Germline-derived CDR1 and CDR2 are LGHNA and YSLEER. CDR3 length equals 15 residues. In DNA, the CDR3 is TGCGCCAGCAGCCAGCAGGGGGGACAAAATTCACCCCTCCACTTT. As protein: CASSQQGGQNSPLHF.

The rearrangement joins TRBV27 to TRBJ1-1; D is uncertain. Germline assignment: CDR1 MNHEY and CDR2 SMNVEV (reference sequence). CDR3 length equals 14 residues. The V and J ends lost 3 bases and 5 bases respectively, with 13 bases between them. The CDR3 reads CASSLGGEGTEAFF. The CDR3 nucleotides are TGTGCCAGCAGTTTGGGCGGGGAAGGAACTGAAGCTTTCTTT.

The chain joins TRBV28 to TRBJ1-2, with D perhaps TRBD1 (5 bases). The CDR3 covers 13 residues. Deletions cut 3 bases from V and 4 bases from J, with 9 bases between. Germline CDR1 is MDHEN and CDR2 is SYDVKM. CDR3 bases: TGTGCCAGCAGTTTGAGACAGATCTATGGCTACACCTTC. It is translated as CASSLRQIYGYTF.

This clone came up a few times. The V call is TRBV28, the J call TRBJ1-4; no definite D call. CDR3 length: 15 residues. Germline V gene sequence: CDR1 MDHEN, CDR2 SYDVKM. V was cut by 2 bases and J by 0 bases, with 7 bases left in between. The CDR3 reads CASSLRSATNEKLFF. Here the CDR3 DNA reads TGTGCCAGCAGTTTACGCAGTGCAACTAATGAAAAACTGTTTTTT.

This chain uses TRBV4-1 with TRBJ1-2, with D maybe TRBD1 (6 bases). CDR1 and CDR2 from the germline V gene are MGHRA and YSYEKL. V lost 2 bases and J lost 6, with 16 bases in between. CDR3 length: 15 residues. The CDR3 is CASSQPPPGENGYTF. CDR3 DNA: TGCGCCAGCAGCCAACCCCCCCCAGGGGAGAATGGCTACACCTTC.

This chain joins TRBV11-2 and TRBJ1-2, with D possibly TRBD1 on 5 matching bases. CDR1 is SGHAT and CDR2 is FQNNGV in the germline V gene. V shed 4 bases and J shed 7 bases, with 16 bases lying between them. The CDR3 consists of 14 residues. The CDR3 sequence is CASSSGGVPFGYTF. In DNA, the CDR3 is TGTGCCAGCAGCTCGGGAGGGGTTCCTTTTGGCTACACCTTC.

The V call is TRBV19, the J call TRBJ2-7, with TRBD2 identical over 10 bases. This CDR3 has 17 residues. Per the germline V gene, CDR1 is LNHDA and CDR2 is SQIVND (reference sequence). With V trimmed by 6 bases and J by 4 bases, 15 bases remained unmatched. The chain's CDR3 is CASSLRASGRAGYEQYF. CDR3 nucleotide sequence: TGTGCCAGTAGCCTCAGGGCCAGCGGGAGGGCCGGGTACGAGCAGTACTTC.

The V gene is TRBV27, the J gene TRBJ2-7, with TRBD1 identical over 10 bases. Germline values: CDR1 MNHEY, CDR2 SMNVEV (reference sequence). V shed 6 bases, J shed 7 bases, and the junction held 9 bases outside the gene matches. CDR3 length: 14 residues. Here the CDR3 DNA reads TGTGCCAGCAGCAATAGACAGGGGGCGGTGGAGCAGTACTTC. It encodes CASSNRQGAVEQYF.

The chain has TRBV19 and TRBJ2-3; D may be TRBD2 (5 bases). Germline V gives CDR1 LNHDA, CDR2 SQIVND (reference sequence). The length of the CDR3 is 13 residues. V shed 10 bases and J shed 4 bases, with 15 bases lying between them. The CDR3 sequence: CATSGPGADTQYF. The CDR3 DNA reads TGTGCCACCAGCGGACCTGGGGCAGATACGCAGTATTTT.

This clone was seen only once. This chain links TRBV6-5 with TRBJ2-7, with TRBD2 matching 10 bases. V dropped 8 bases and J dropped 4; count of bases not matched to a gene: 8. Germline V lookup: CDR1 MNHEY, CDR2 SVGAGI. The CDR3 sequence is 14 residues long. The chain's CDR3 is CASRKPSGSYEQYF. The CDR3 DNA sequence: TGTGCCAGCCGTAAACCTAGCGGGAGTTACGAGCAGTACTTC.